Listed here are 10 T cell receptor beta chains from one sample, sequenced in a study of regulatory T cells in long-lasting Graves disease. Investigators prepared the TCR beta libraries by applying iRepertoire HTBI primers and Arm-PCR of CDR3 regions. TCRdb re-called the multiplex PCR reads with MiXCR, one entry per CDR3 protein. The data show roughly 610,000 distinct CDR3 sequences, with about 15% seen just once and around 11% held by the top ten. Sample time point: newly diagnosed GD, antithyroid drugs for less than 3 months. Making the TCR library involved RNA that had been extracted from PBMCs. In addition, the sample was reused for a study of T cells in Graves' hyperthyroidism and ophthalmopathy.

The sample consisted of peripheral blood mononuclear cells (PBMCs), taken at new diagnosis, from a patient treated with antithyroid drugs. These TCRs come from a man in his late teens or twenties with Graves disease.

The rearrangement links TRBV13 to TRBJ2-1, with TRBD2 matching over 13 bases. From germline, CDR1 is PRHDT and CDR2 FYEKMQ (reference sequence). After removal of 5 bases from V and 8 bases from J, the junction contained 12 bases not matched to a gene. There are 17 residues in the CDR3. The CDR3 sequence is CASSPGLAGRAIDEQFF. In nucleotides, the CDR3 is TGTGCCAGCAGCCCGGGACTAGCGGGAAGGGCCATTGATGAGCAGTTCTTC.

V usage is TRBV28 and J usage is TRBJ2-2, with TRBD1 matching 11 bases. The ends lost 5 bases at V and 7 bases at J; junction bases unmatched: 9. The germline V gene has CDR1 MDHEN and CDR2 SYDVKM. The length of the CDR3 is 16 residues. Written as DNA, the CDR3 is TGTGCCAGCAGTCGTGACGGACAGGGGGCTATCGGGGAGCTGTTTTTT. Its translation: CASSRDGQGAIGELFF.

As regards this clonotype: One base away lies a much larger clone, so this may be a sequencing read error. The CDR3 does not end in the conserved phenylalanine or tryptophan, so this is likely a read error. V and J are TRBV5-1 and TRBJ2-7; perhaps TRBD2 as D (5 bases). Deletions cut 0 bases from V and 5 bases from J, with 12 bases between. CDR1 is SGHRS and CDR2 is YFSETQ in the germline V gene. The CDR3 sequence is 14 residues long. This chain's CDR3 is CASSLGLSLDEQYL. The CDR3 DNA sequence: TGCGCCAGCAGCTTGGGACTAAGCCTAGACGAGCAGTACCTC.

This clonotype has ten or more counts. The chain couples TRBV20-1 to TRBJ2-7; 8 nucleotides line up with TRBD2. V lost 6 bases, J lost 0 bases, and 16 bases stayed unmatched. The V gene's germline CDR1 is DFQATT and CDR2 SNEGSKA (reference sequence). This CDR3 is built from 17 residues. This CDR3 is CSATLPLAGKSSYEQYF. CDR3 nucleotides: TGCAGTGCCACCCTGCCGCTAGCGGGTAAAAGCTCCTACGAGCAGTACTTC.

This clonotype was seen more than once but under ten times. DNA of the CDR3: TGTGCCAGCAGTTTAGGGCCGGTCGTATACTCTGGGGCCAACGTCCTGACTTTC. Translation gives CASSLGPVVYSGANVLTF. The rearrangement links TRBV28 to TRBJ2-6; no reliable D call. The CDR3 has 18 amino acids. Trimming removed 2 bases at V and 0 bases at J, with 14 bases between. The germline V gene has CDR1 MDHEN and CDR2 SYDVKM. The full variable domain, rest sourced from reference TRBV28 and TRBJ2-6, is DVKVTQSSRYLVKRTGEKVFLECVQDMDHENMFWYRQDPGLGLRLIYFSYDVKMKEKGDIPEGYSVSREKKERFSLILESASTNQTSMYLCASSLGPVVYSGANVLTFGAGSRLTVL.

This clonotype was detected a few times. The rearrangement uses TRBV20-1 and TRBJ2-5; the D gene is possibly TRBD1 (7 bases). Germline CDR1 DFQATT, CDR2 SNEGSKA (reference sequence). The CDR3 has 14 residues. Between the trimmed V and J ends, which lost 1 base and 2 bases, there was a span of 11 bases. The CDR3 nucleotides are TGCAGTGCTAGAGGGCAGGGGGGTCAAGAGACCCAGTACTTC. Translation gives CSARGQGGQETQYF.

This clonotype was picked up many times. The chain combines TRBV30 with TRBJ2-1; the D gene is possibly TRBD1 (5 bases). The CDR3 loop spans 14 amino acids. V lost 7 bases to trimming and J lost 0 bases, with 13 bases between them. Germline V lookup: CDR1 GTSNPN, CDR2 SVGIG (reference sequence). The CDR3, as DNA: TGTGCCTTTGCCCGCGACAGCTCCTACAATGAGCAGTTCTTC. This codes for CAFARDSSYNEQFF.

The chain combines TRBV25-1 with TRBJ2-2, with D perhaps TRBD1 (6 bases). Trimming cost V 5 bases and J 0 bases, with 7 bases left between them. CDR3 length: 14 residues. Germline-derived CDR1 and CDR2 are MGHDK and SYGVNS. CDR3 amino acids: CASSHRANTGELFF. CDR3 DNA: TGTGCCAGCAGTCACAGGGCGAACACCGGGGAGCTGTTTTTT.

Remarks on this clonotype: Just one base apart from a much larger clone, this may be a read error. DNA of the CDR3: TGTGCCAGCGGAACCGGGACAGGTAGCACTGAAGCTCTCTTT. It translates to CASGTGTGSTEALF. This rearrangement joins TRBV7-2 to TRBJ1-1, with TRBD1 identical over 8 bases. Germline V gene sequence: CDR1 SGHTA, CDR2 FQGNSA. CDR3 size: 14 residues.

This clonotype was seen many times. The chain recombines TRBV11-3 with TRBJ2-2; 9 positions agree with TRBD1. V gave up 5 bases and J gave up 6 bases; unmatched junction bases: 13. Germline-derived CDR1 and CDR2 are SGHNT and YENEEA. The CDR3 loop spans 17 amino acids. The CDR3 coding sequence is TGTGCCAGCAGCCGTCAGGGACAGGGAGTCTGCCCCGGGGAGCTGTTTTTT. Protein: CASSRQGQGVCPGELFF.